This passage covers 10 T cell receptor beta chains from one sample sequenced in a study of T cell responses to AZD1222 COVID-19 vaccine. TCRdb's table, derived via immunoSEQ multiplex PCR, lists solely in-frame clones and lacks some. This sample has 120,000 to 150,000 clones, with about 91% found just once. The starting material was peripheral blood, obtained 28 days after the second AZD1222 dose. The receptors originated from an adult who received the AZD1222 COVID-19 vaccine.

The table lists this clone with many counts. This chain connects TRBV6-4 to TRBJ2-2; D ambiguous. The CDR3 spans 13 residues. Trimming removed 2 bases from V and 3 bases from J, with 4 bases in between. Germline assignment: CDR1 MRHNA and CDR2 SNTAGT. CDR3 DNA sequence: TGTGCCAGCAGTGACAAGGACACCGGGGAGCTGTTTTTT. Residues: CASSDKDTGELFF.

V and J are TRBV27 and TRBJ2-7; the match to TRBD1 covers 8 bases. CDR1 and CDR2 from the germline V gene are MNHEY and SMNVEV (reference sequence). J gave up 4 bases and V 6 bases, and 8 bases lay outside the gene matches. The CDR3 sequence is 14 residues long. The CDR3 is CASRGTGLSYEQYF. The CDR3 DNA reads as TGTGCCAGCAGGGGGACAGGACTTTCTTACGAGCAGTACTTC.

The rearrangement uses TRBV6-5 and TRBJ1-1; tentatively, D is TRBD1 (6 bases). The CDR3 has 14 amino acids. Per germline, CDR1 MNHEY and CDR2 SVGAGI. The V end lost 5 bases, the J end lost 0 bases, and 10 bases lay between the germline ends. The CDR3 region has the DNA TGTGCCAGCAGTCAGGGACACCTGAACACTGAAGCTTTCTTT. Its protein is CASSQGHLNTEAFF.

The rearrangement links TRBV18 to TRBJ1-1, with TRBD1 identical over 10 bases. V lost 1 base and J lost 1; bases outside the gene matches: 9. The germline V gene has CDR1 KGHSH and CDR2 LQKENI. This CDR3 has 18 residues. CDR3 nucleotide sequence: TGTGCCAGCTCACCACTGGCAAAGGGACAGGGGCGGAACACTGAAGCTTTCTTT. It yields the protein CASSPLAKGQGRNTEAFF. The variable domain in full, with the rest retrieved from reference TRBV18 and TRBJ1-1, is NAGVMQNPRHLVRRRGQEARLRCSPMKGHSHVYWYRQLPEEGLKFMVYLQKENIIDESGMPKERFSAEFPKEGPSILRIQQVVRGDSAAYFCASSPLAKGQGRNTEAFFGQGTRLTVV.

This chain connects TRBV12-3 or TRBV12-4 to TRBJ2-1; D is unclear. Trimming removed 1 base at V and 8 bases at J, with 9 bases between. The CDR3 is made up of 13 amino acids. CDR3 residues: CASSLVALDEQFF. Here the CDR3 DNA reads TGTGCCAGCAGTTTAGTAGCCCTCGATGAGCAGTTCTTC.

This clone came up a few times. The chain is built from TRBV2 and TRBJ2-1, with D uncertain. In germline, CDR1 is SNHLY, CDR2 FYNNEI. The CDR3 is made up of 14 amino acids. V was clipped by 0 bases and J by 3 bases, with 6 bases between them. CDR3 region: CASSEARSYNEQFF. The CDR3 DNA sequence: TGTGCCAGCAGTGAAGCACGGAGCTACAATGAGCAGTTCTTC.

CDR3 nucleotides: TGTGCCAGTACCCCCGACCGGGGCAGGGAAACCATATATTTT. This translates into CASTPDRGRETIYF. The rearrangement links TRBV19 to TRBJ1-3, with D possibly TRBD1 on 5 matching bases. The CDR3 runs 14 residues. Germline V gene data show CDR1 as LNHDA and CDR2 as SQIVND (reference sequence). Deletions cut 7 bases from V and 10 bases from J, with 20 bases between.

This clone was detected only once. V and J are TRBV11-2 and TRBJ2-7; D possibly matches TRBD1 or TRBD2 (5 bases each). V shed 0 bases and J shed 6 bases, with 9 bases lying between them. The length of the CDR3 is 13 residues. Looked up from germline, CDR1 is SGHAT and CDR2 is FQNNGV. Here the CDR3 DNA reads TGTGCCAGCAGCTTAGATCTGGGGGTCGAGCAGTACTTC. This gives the protein CASSLDLGVEQYF. The full variable domain, rest sourced from reference TRBV11-2 and TRBJ2-7, is EAGVAQSPRYKIIEKRQSVAFWCNPISGHATLYWYQQILGQGPKLLIQFQNNGVVDDSQLPKDRFSAERLKGVDSTLKIQPAKLEDSAVYLCASSLDLGVEQYFGPGTRLTVT.

The table lists this clone with a count of one. This chain's CDR3 is CASSLGDRDQETQYF. The CDR3 region has the DNA TGTGCCAGCAGCTTAGGCGACCGGGATCAAGAGACCCAGTACTTC. The chain employs TRBV7-9 and TRBJ2-5; the D gene is possibly TRBD2 (5 bases). Germline CDR1 is SEHNR and CDR2 is FQNEAQ (reference sequence). The CDR3 consists of 15 residues. V was trimmed by 1 base and J by 2 bases, leaving 11 bases between them.

The genes are TRBV19 and TRBJ1-1; a possible D gene is TRBD1 (5 bases). CDR3 length equals 13 residues. The germline gives CDR1 LNHDA, CDR2 SQIVND (reference sequence). The V end lost 7 bases, the J end lost 5 bases, and 14 bases lay between the germline ends. CDR3 sequence (DNA): TGTGCCAGTAATAGGGGATCGGGTACTGAAGCTTTCTTT. Protein: CASNRGSGTEAFF.